The 26 T cell receptor beta chains reported below all come from one sample, sequenced in a study of shared clonotypes between healthy human individuals. The protocol was immunoSEQ multiplex PCR, while the TCRdb copy is restricted to in-frame clones and leaves out a portion. The data contain 600,000 to 750,000 clones, around 70% of them singletons. Sequenced input: memory CD4+ T cells sorted from blood. Subset in this sample: CD45RA-negative fraction. These TCRs come from a woman aged 30 to 39 in good health.

The J gene is TRBJ1-4, the V gene TRBV28; TRBD1 might be the D (6 bases). V was shortened by 4 bases and J by 8 bases, with 11 bases between the two germline ends. The CDR3 spans 13 residues. The germline V gene has CDR1 MDHEN and CDR2 SYDVKM. The CDR3 region has the DNA TGTGCCAGCAGTTGGCAACAGGGCGAAAAACTGTTTTTT. Its protein is CASSWQQGEKLFF.

Worth noting for this clone: Other DNA sequences of this sample code for an identical CDR3. V and J are TRBV30 and TRBJ1-5, with a possible D match to TRBD1 (5 bases). The CDR3 consists of 13 residues. Trimming shortened V by 5 bases and J by 4 bases, and 12 bases separated the two germline ends. CDR1 and CDR2 from the germline V gene are GTSNPN and SVGIG (reference sequence). In nucleotides, the CDR3 is TGTGCCTGGTCGGTCAGGGATAATCAGCCCCAGCATTTT. Its translation is CAWSVRDNQPQHF.

The V call is TRBV2, the J call TRBJ1-1; 7 bases are shared with TRBD1. V was pared by 6 bases and J by 0 bases, with 4 bases of the junction left unmatched. From germline, CDR1 is SNHLY and CDR2 FYNNEI. The CDR3 totals 14 residues. The chain's CDR3 is CASRAGQLNTEAFF. The CDR3 DNA reads as TGTGCCAGCAGAGCGGGACAGCTGAACACTGAAGCTTTCTTT.

The rearrangement uses TRBV28 and TRBJ2-5; 12 positions match TRBD1. From germline, CDR1 is MDHEN and CDR2 SYDVKM. The CDR3 has 15 amino acids. Trimming at V came to 1 base and at J to 4 bases, leaving 1 base not matched to a gene. The CDR3 region is CASSLLGQGAETQYF. The CDR3 region has the DNA TGTGCCAGCAGTTTATTGGGACAGGGGGCAGAGACCCAGTACTTC. The variable domain in full, with the rest retrieved from reference TRBV28 and TRBJ2-5, is DVKVTQSSRYLVKRTGEKVFLECVQDMDHENMFWYRQDPGLGLRLIYFSYDVKMKEKGDIPEGYSVSREKKERFSLILESASTNQTSMYLCASSLLGQGAETQYFGPGTRLLVL.

V gene TRBV29-1 combines with J gene TRBJ2-2; 9 positions agree with TRBD1. The CDR3 runs to 12 residues. The V and J ends lost 7 bases and 7 bases, in that order; junction bases with no gene match: 4. Germline V lookup: CDR1 SQVTM, CDR2 ANQGSEA. The CDR3 DNA sequence: TGCAGCGGGACAGGGGCGGGCGGGGAGCTGTTTTTT. This gives the protein CSGTGAGGELFF.

The J gene is TRBJ2-3, the V gene TRBV6-5; 13 bases agree with TRBD2. The germline V gene encodes CDR1 MNHEY and CDR2 SVGAGI. The CDR3 spans 15 residues. V shed 7 bases and J 3 bases; nucleotides not matched to a gene: 4. The CDR3 here is CASKKLAGGTDTQYF. The DNA of the CDR3 is TGTGCCAGCAAAAAACTAGCGGGAGGGACAGATACGCAGTATTTT.

The V and J genes are TRBV5-1 and TRBJ2-7; D ambiguous. Germline lookup yields CDR1 SGHRS and CDR2 YFSETQ. The CDR3 length is 14 residues. Trimming shortened V by 0 bases and J by 4 bases, and 11 bases separated the two germline ends. CDR3 sequence reads: CASSLDTGFYEQYF. DNA for the CDR3: TGCGCCAGCAGCTTGGACACCGGATTTTACGAGCAGTACTTC. The full variable domain, its missing parts supplied by reference TRBV5-1 and TRBJ2-7, is KAGVTQTPRYLIKTRGQQVTLSCSPISGHRSVSWYQQTPGQGLQFLFEYFSETQRNKGNFPGRFSGRQFSNSRSEMNVSTLELGDSALYLCASSLDTGFYEQYFGPGTRLTVT.

This clone has only one observation. The J gene is TRBJ1-4, the V gene TRBV6-1, with D uncertain. The germline V gene has CDR1 MNHNS and CDR2 SASEGT. Trimming removed 8 bases from V and 3 bases from J, with 10 bases in between. There are 13 residues in the CDR3. The CDR3 here is CASGRLANEKLFF. DNA of the CDR3: TGTGCCAGCGGACGTTTAGCTAATGAAAAACTGTTTTTT.

V usage is TRBV7-2 and J usage is TRBJ2-3; D call uncertain. Germline values: CDR1 SGHTA, CDR2 FQGNSA. The CDR3 length is 12 residues. Trimming removed 10 bases from V and 0 bases from J, with 8 bases in between. This CDR3 reads CATQASTDTQYF. In nucleotides, the CDR3 is TGTGCCACCCAGGCTAGCACAGATACGCAGTATTTT. The whole variable domain, remainder taken from reference TRBV7-2 and TRBJ2-3, is GAGVSQSPSNKVTEKGKDVELRCDPISGHTALYWYRQSLGQGLEFLIYFQGNSAPDKSGLPSDRFSAERTGGSVSTLTIQRTQQEDSAVYLCATQASTDTQYFGPGTRLTVL.

The rearrangement uses TRBV7-2 and TRBJ2-1; D remains unclear. The CDR3 has 14 amino acids. Germline CDR1 and CDR2: SGHTA and FQGNSA. V gave up 5 bases and J gave up 1 base, with 9 bases separating them. Here the CDR3 DNA reads TGTGCCAGCAGCGCCGACTTTTCCTACAATGAGCAGTTCTTC. Amino acids: CASSADFSYNEQFF.

This clone was recorded at least ten times. The rearrangement uses TRBV21-1 and TRBJ2-7; the tabulated D call, TRBD1, remains unverified against the DNA. TRBV21-1 is shown as a pseudogene. This CDR3 region has 16 residues. The CDR3 region is CASSKLPRGQGIEQYF. The CDR3 bases are TGTGCCAGCAGCAAATTACCTAGGGGGCAAGGAATCGAGCAGTACTTC.

The CDR3 region is CASSLQGINEKLFF. The CDR3, as DNA: TGTGCCAGCAGCTTACAGGGAATTAATGAAAAACTGTTTTTT. The V gene is TRBV7-9, the J gene TRBJ1-4, with D tentatively TRBD1 (5 bases). Germline V CDR1 and CDR2: SEHNR, FQNEAQ (reference sequence). CDR3 length: 14 residues. Trimming removed 2 bases at V and 4 bases at J, with 8 bases between.

This rearrangement joins TRBV4-2 to TRBJ1-1; D is unclear. Trimming took 4 bases from V and 7 from J, leaving 16 bases between them. The CDR3 is made up of 14 amino acids. CDR1 and CDR2 from the germline V gene are LGHNA and YNFKEQ. The CDR3 bases are TGTGCCAGCAGCCTTACCGGTACTGACATTGAAGCTTTCTTT. Translated: CASSLTGTDIEAFF.

This clone was observed a single time. V usage is TRBV27 and J usage is TRBJ2-7, with D possibly TRBD2 on 6 matching bases. Germline V gives CDR1 MNHEY, CDR2 SMNVEV (reference sequence). Trimming left V 2 bases short and J 7 bases short, with 15 bases between. The CDR3 consists of 14 residues. The CDR3 DNA reads TGTGCCAGCAGTTTAGCACAGACTAGGAGAGAGCAGTACTTC. Translating gives CASSLAQTRREQYF.

The J gene is TRBJ2-7, the V gene TRBV21-1. TRBV21-1 is described as a pseudogene. CDR3 size: 14 residues. Written as DNA, the CDR3 is TGTGCCAGCAGCAACTGTGCGACCGTACGGGAGCAGTACTTC. As protein: CASSNCATVREQYF.

This sequence joins TRBV15 and TRBJ2-2, with 10 bases that match TRBD2. The CDR3 is 18 amino acids. CDR1 LNHNV and CDR2 YYDKDF come from the germline V gene (reference sequence). The trim removed 5 bases at V and 5 bases at J, leaving 14 bases unmatched. The CDR3 sequence is CATSARGPSGRETGELFF. For the CDR3, the DNA is TGTGCCACCAGCGCACGAGGGCCTAGCGGGAGAGAAACCGGGGAGCTGTTTTTT.

The chain joins TRBV5-1 to TRBJ2-7; 8 nucleotides match TRBD2. Germline-derived CDR1 and CDR2 are SGHRS and YFSETQ. Trimming took 4 bases from V and 5 from J; bases not matched to a gene: 20. The length of the CDR3 is 18 residues. CDR3 loop: CASSNALAGGPSGNEQYF. CDR3 DNA: TGCGCCAGCAGCAATGCGCTCGCGGGAGGACCTTCGGGGAACGAGCAGTACTTC.

V usage is TRBV5-1 and J usage is TRBJ1-3; no firm D call. V was trimmed by 1 base and J by 3 bases, leaving 8 bases between them. The CDR3 sequence is 14 residues long. CDR1 and CDR2 (germline): SGHRS, YFSETQ. The CDR3 here is CASSLWGNGNTIYF. The CDR3 DNA is TGCGCCAGCAGCTTGTGGGGTAATGGAAACACCATATATTTT. The variable domain in full, completed from reference TRBV5-1 and TRBJ1-3, reads KAGVTQTPRYLIKTRGQQVTLSCSPISGHRSVSWYQQTPGQGLQFLFEYFSETQRNKGNFPGRFSGRQFSNSRSEMNVSTLELGDSALYLCASSLWGNGNTIYFGEGSWLTVV.

A word on this clone: Other DNA sequences within the sample encode an identical CDR3. The genes are TRBV18 and TRBJ2-2, with no clear D. CDR1 is KGHSH and CDR2 is LQKENI in the germline V gene. Trimming cost V 3 bases and J 5 bases, with 4 bases left between them. The CDR3 loop spans 12 amino acids. CDR3 nucleotides: TGTGCCAGCTCACCTCGTACCGGGGAGCTGTTTTTT. It is translated as CASSPRTGELFF.

J is TRBJ2-3 and V is TRBV7-3; D is ambiguous. There are 12 residues in the CDR3. The ends were cut back, 2 bases at V and 6 bases at J, with 6 bases in the middle. CDR1 is SGHTA and CDR2 is FQGTGA in the germline V gene. The CDR3 sequence: CASSLYGDTQYF. The CDR3 nucleotides are TGTGCCAGCAGCTTATACGGGGATACGCAGTATTTT. The complete variable domain, with remaining parts taken from reference TRBV7-3 and TRBJ2-3, reads GAGVSQTPSNKVTEKGKYVELRCDPISGHTALYWYRQSLGQGPEFLIYFQGTGAADDSGLPNDRFFAVRPEGSVSTLKIQRTERGDSAVYLCASSLYGDTQYFGPGTRLTVL.

The chain employs TRBV19 and TRBJ2-1; D is uncertain. Germline V gene data show CDR1 as LNHDA and CDR2 as SQIVND (reference sequence). The CDR3 has 15 residues. The V end was cut by 5 bases, the J end by 10 bases, with 21 bases between. The CDR3 nucleotides read TGTGCCAGTAGTCCCACCACCGACGTAATAGGCGAGCAGTTCTTC. Protein product: CASSPTTDVIGEQFF.

V and J are TRBV13 and TRBJ1-6; 11 positions agree with TRBD1. Germline CDR1 reads PRHDT; CDR2 reads FYEKMQ (reference sequence). This CDR3 has 15 amino acids. The ends lost 2 bases at V and 8 bases at J; junction bases unmatched: 2. CDR3 DNA: TGTGCCAGCAGCTTACGGGGACAGGGGGATTCACCCCTCCACTTT. Its translation is CASSLRGQGDSPLHF.

This rearrangement joins TRBV5-8 to TRBJ1-2, with D maybe TRBD1 (6 bases). Trimming removed 2 bases at V and 6 bases at J, with 17 bases between. Germline lookup yields CDR1 SGHTS and CDR2 YDEGEE. The CDR3 is 15 amino acids. CDR3 coding DNA: TGTGCCAGCAGCTTCAGGGGAAAGATTGGTAATGGCTACACCTTC. Protein product: CASSFRGKIGNGYTF.

The chain is built from TRBV28 and TRBJ2-3, with a weak D call TRBD2 (7 bases). This CDR3 is 15 amino acids long. V lost 7 bases and J 3 bases, leaving 17 bases between the germline ends. From germline, CDR1 is MDHEN and CDR2 SYDVKM. The CDR3 nucleotides are TGTGCCAGCACCTCCGGGGGGCCGCGGACAGATACGCAGTATTTT. This translates into CASTSGGPRTDTQYF.

The V gene is TRBV18, the J gene TRBJ2-7; D gene unclear. The CDR3 loop spans 13 amino acids. Looked up from germline, CDR1 is KGHSH and CDR2 is LQKENI. The ends were cut back, 0 bases at V and 4 bases at J, with 7 bases in the middle. The CDR3 protein is CASSPPPGYEQYF. The DNA for the CDR3 is TGTGCCAGCTCACCACCCCCCGGATACGAGCAGTACTTC.

V is TRBV19 and J is TRBJ2-3; 10 positions match TRBD2. V shed 10 bases and J 5 bases; nucleotides not matched to a gene: 3. CDR1 is LNHDA and CDR2 is SQIVND in the germline V gene (reference sequence). This CDR3 is built from 12 residues. This chain's CDR3 is CATRTSGDTQYF. The CDR3 DNA is TGTGCCACTCGGACTAGCGGAGATACGCAGTATTTT.